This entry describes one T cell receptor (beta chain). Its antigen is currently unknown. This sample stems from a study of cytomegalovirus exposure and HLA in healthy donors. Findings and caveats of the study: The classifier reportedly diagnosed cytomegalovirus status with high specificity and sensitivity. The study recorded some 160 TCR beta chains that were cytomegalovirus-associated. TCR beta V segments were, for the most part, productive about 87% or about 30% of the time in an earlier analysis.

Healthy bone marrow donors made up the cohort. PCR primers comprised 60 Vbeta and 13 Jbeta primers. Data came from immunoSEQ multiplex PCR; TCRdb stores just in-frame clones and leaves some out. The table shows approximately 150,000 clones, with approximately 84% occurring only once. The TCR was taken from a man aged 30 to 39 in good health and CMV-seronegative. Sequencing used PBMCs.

CDR3 sequence reads: CASSGQAWSNQPQHF. The CDR3 coding sequence is TGTGCCAGTAGCGGACAGGCTTGGAGCAATCAGCCCCAGCATTTT. This rearrangement joins TRBV19 to TRBJ1-5; 7 bases line up with TRBD1. Looked up from germline, CDR1 is LNHDA and CDR2 is SQIVND (reference sequence). The CDR3 has 15 amino acids. The V and J ends lost 6 bases and 1 base, in that order; junction bases with no gene match: 6.